This note documents a single T cell receptor (beta chain) sequence. The target antigen is unknown. The data were taken from a study of long-term antiretroviral therapy in people with HIV. The V and J ends lost 0 bases and 8 bases respectively, with 16 bases between them. CDR1 is MNHEY, CDR2 SMNVEV, per germline (reference sequence). CDR3 size: 15 residues. Whole-study findings and limits: Repertoires with HIV possessed tighter CDR3 length spans than those of controls. Clones that had undergone expansion before ART dominated the repertoire at all time points.

Sequencing used immunoSEQ v3.0 at survey level. Sequencing was directed toward about 40,000-55,000 T-cell genomes in each sample. The data were produced by immunoSEQ multiplex PCR, yet TCRdb's version contains in-frame clones alone and is incomplete. There are about 23,000 clones in the sample; approximately 80% occur only once, and about 16% lies in the top ten. The V gene is TRBV27, the J gene TRBJ1-2, with D unclear. The specimen comprised unsorted PBMCs, sampled around 4.5 years after starting antiretroviral therapy. The receptor was derived from a man younger than 40 with HIV. The CDR3 sequence: CASSLSRAGPVGYTF. The CDR3 DNA follows: TGTGCCAGCAGTTTATCGAGGGCAGGACCGGTAGGCTACACCTTC.